The 31 T cell receptor beta chains listed next were all sequenced from one sample in a study of T cells in Graves' hyperthyroidism and ophthalmopathy. Template material for amplifying TCR beta CDR3 regions consisted of RNA transcripts. First-round RT-PCR of the TCR CDR3 relied on the HTBI primer set. TCRdb reprocessed the multiplex PCR reads with MiXCR, giving one entry per CDR3 protein. The table has roughly 800,000 distinct CDR3 sequences, 35% to 40% seen once. Sequenced material: blood. The receptors were sampled from a man between 18 and 29 years old with Graves' hyperthyroidism.

V and J are TRBV20-1 and TRBJ2-7, with D tentatively TRBD2 (7 bases). Germline V gene lookup returns CDR1 DFQATT and CDR2 SNEGSKA (reference sequence). The CDR3 extends over 14 amino acids. V gave up 6 bases and J gave up 4 bases, with 19 bases separating them. The CDR3 coding sequence is TGCAGTGCCACCGGGGGGCGGGTCGTATACGAGCAGTACTTC. Translation gives CSATGGRVVYEQYF.

Turning to this clonotype: This could be a read error, since a much larger clone is one nucleotide away. The CDR3 sequence: CATSKDRGAVEQYF. Written as DNA, the CDR3 is TGTGCCACCAGCAAGGACAGGGGGGCGGTCGAGCAGTACTTC. The chain combines TRBV15 with TRBJ2-7; TRBD1 agrees at 10 bases. The V segment lost 4 bases and the J segment 6 bases; nucleotides outside the gene matches: 6. From germline, CDR1 is LNHNV and CDR2 YYDKDF (reference sequence). The CDR3 length is 14 residues.

This clonotype has ten or more counts. V and J are TRBV9 and TRBJ1-2; a weak D match, TRBD1 (6 bases). With 3 bases removed from V and 5 bases from J, the gap between germline ends came to 14 bases. The length of the CDR3 is 14 residues. Germline CDR1 SGDLS, CDR2 YYNGEE. CDR3 amino acids: CASSAWTERYGYTF. DNA for the CDR3: TGTGCCAGCAGCGCCTGGACAGAACGTTATGGCTACACCTTC.

The chain is built from TRBV9 and TRBJ2-5; 11 bases match TRBD1. This CDR3 spans 17 amino acids. Germline trimming cut 7 bases from V and 3 bases from J; bases unmatched to any gene: 14. Germline V gives CDR1 SGDLS, CDR2 YYNGEE. The CDR3 DNA reads TGTGCCAGCGGCCACAGCTTAGCGGGACAGGGGGAAGAGACCCAGTACTTC. As protein: CASGHSLAGQGEETQYF.

The chain employs TRBV7-2 and TRBJ2-5; 8 bases line up with TRBD2. V shed 2 bases and J 4 bases; nucleotides not matched to a gene: 3. Germline V gives CDR1 SGHTA, CDR2 FQGNSA. The CDR3 is 14 amino acids. This CDR3 reads CASSLRGLAETQYF. The CDR3 DNA reads TGTGCCAGCAGCTTACGCGGACTAGCAGAGACCCAGTACTTC.

This clonotype was observed many times. This sequence joins TRBV10-3 and TRBJ1-4, with a possible D match to TRBD1 (6 bases). The V gene's germline CDR1 is ENHRY and CDR2 SYGVKD. This CDR3 has 15 residues. V lost 3 bases and J 3 bases, leaving 11 bases between the germline ends. This CDR3 reads CAISDLQGPNEKLFF. The CDR3 DNA follows: TGTGCCATCAGTGACCTACAGGGCCCTAATGAAAAACTGTTTTTT.

The chain joins TRBV2 to TRBJ2-7; D call uncertain. V was shortened by 7 bases and J by 8 bases, with 9 bases between the two germline ends. Germline CDR1 is SNHLY and CDR2 is FYNNEI. This CDR3 contains 10 residues. The DNA of the CDR3 is TGTGCCAGCACTGGACGGAAGCAGTACTTC. Its translation: CASTGRKQYF.

This clonotype was counted between two and nine times. The chain links TRBV6-5 to TRBJ2-7, with 7 bases matching TRBD1. This CDR3 contains 15 residues. Looked up from germline, CDR1 is MNHEY and CDR2 is SVGAGI. J gave up 5 bases and V 5 bases, and 12 bases lay outside the gene matches. CDR3 amino acids: CASSQDRIVRNEQYF. For the CDR3, the DNA is TGTGCCAGCAGTCAGGACAGGATCGTCAGGAACGAGCAGTACTTC.

This clonotype occurred a few times. This chain connects TRBV4-3 to TRBJ2-7; 11 bases agree with TRBD1. This CDR3 is built from 15 residues. CDR1 is LGHNA, CDR2 YSLEER, per germline. V was pared by 4 bases and J by 2 bases, with 4 bases of the junction left unmatched. Written as DNA, the CDR3 is TGCGCCAGCAGCCCCGGACAGGGGGCCGCCTACGAGCAGTACTTC. Protein product: CASSPGQGAAYEQYF.

In its sample, this clonotype was seen a few times. CDR3 amino acids: CASSLSPSGGETQYF. For the CDR3, the DNA is TGTGCCAGCAGCTTATCACCTAGCGGGGGAGAGACCCAGTACTTC. The chain couples TRBV7-3 to TRBJ2-5; 10 bases fit TRBD2. The ends lost 2 bases at V and 4 bases at J; junction bases unmatched: 4. The CDR3 has 15 amino acids. CDR1 and CDR2 from the germline V gene are SGHTA and FQGTGA.

This clonotype was seen only once. This chain's CDR3 is CASRSGQGTRMNTEAFF. CDR3 nucleotides: TGTGCCAGCAGGTCTGGACAGGGTACTAGAATGAACACTGAAGCTTTCTTT. The gene calls are TRBV11-2 and TRBJ1-1, with 8 bases fitting TRBD1. The CDR3 totals 17 residues. V dropped 6 bases and J dropped 0; count of bases not matched to a gene: 12. Germline V CDR1 and CDR2: SGHAT, FQNNGV.

This clonotype was seen at least ten times. The rearrangement joins TRBV25-1 to TRBJ2-2, with 7 bases fitting TRBD1. Trimming took 8 bases from V and 7 from J; bases not matched to a gene: 4. Germline CDR1 and CDR2: MGHDK and SYGVNS. The CDR3 has 12 amino acids. CDR3 in amino acids: CASGQAHGELFF. The CDR3 DNA reads as TGTGCCAGCGGACAGGCTCACGGGGAGCTGTTTTTT.

The gene calls are TRBV7-8 and TRBJ1-2; maybe TRBD1 (5 bases). Trimming shortened V by 5 bases and J by 4 bases, and 17 bases separated the two germline ends. There are 15 residues in the CDR3. Germline values: CDR1 SGHVS, CDR2 FQNEAQ. CDR3 protein: CASSPAQGSSYGYTF. The CDR3, as DNA: TGTGCCAGCAGCCCAGCTCAGGGATCCTCCTATGGCTACACCTTC.

This clonotype was counted ten times or more. V gene TRBV29-1 combines with J gene TRBJ2-7; D is undetermined. This CDR3 contains 13 residues. V lost 6 bases and J lost 1, with 13 bases in between. CDR1 is SQVTM, CDR2 ANQGSEA, per germline. CDR3 loop: CSVFGRESYEQYF. The CDR3 nucleotides read TGCAGCGTCTTTGGACGCGAGTCCTACGAGCAGTACTTC.

This clonotype was observed a handful of times. The J gene is TRBJ2-2, the V gene TRBV7-2; tentatively, D is TRBD2 (6 bases). The ends were cut back, 5 bases at V and 7 bases at J, with 14 bases in the middle. The CDR3 totals 14 residues. Germline CDR1 and CDR2: SGHTA and FQGNSA. The chain's CDR3 is CASSPGLYDGELFF. In nucleotides, the CDR3 is TGTGCCAGCAGCCCCGGACTATATGACGGGGAGCTGTTTTTT.

This clonotype was observed at least ten times. The chain uses TRBV20-1 and TRBJ2-7, with D perhaps matching TRBD2 (6 bases). This CDR3 has 14 amino acids. V was cut by 1 base and J by 2 bases, with 12 bases left in between. CDR1 and CDR2 (germline): DFQATT, SNEGSKA (reference sequence). The chain's CDR3 is CSARVVTGAYEQYF. CDR3 DNA: TGCAGTGCTAGAGTGGTGACGGGAGCCTACGAGCAGTACTTC.

In its sample, this clonotype was seen once. This is likely a read error, given that the CDR3 carries no conserved phenylalanine or tryptophan at its end. Because the CDR3's place on the DNA is in doubt, the DNA is left out and the CDR3 is given as listed by TCRdb. The V call is TRBV15, the J call TRBJ2-2; the table's D call TRBD1 went unverified against the DNA. The CDR3 extends over 15 residues, inclusive of both ends. Germline-derived CDR1 and CDR2 are LNHNV and YYDKDF (reference sequence). CDR3 residues: CATRGGATNTGELVL.

The chain links TRBV2 to TRBJ2-7, with D perhaps matching TRBD1 (6 bases). Germline V gene lookup returns CDR1 SNHLY and CDR2 FYNNEI. The CDR3 spans 13 residues. V lost 6 bases and J 6 bases, leaving 15 bases between the germline ends. The DNA of the CDR3 is TGTGCCAGCAGCCTAAACAGGGAGAGCGAGCAGTACTTC. Protein: CASSLNRESEQYF.

This clonotype appeared many times. The genes are TRBV20-1 and TRBJ2-7; 8 nucleotides agree with TRBD1. Trimming took 6 bases from V and 5 from J; bases not matched to a gene: 21. Germline V gene data show CDR1 as DFQATT and CDR2 as SNEGSKA (reference sequence). CDR3 length equals 17 residues. Written as DNA, the CDR3 is TGCAGTGCCACAGGTGGGCAGGGGGCTGCGCGGAGGGACGAGCAGTACTTC. Protein: CSATGGQGAARRDEQYF.

The V call is TRBV20-1, the J call TRBJ1-1, with 8 nucleotides matching TRBD1. CDR1 is DFQATT and CDR2 is SNEGSKA in the germline V gene (reference sequence). V trimming: 3 bases; J trimming: 4 bases; junction bases outside the gene matches: 4. The CDR3 spans 13 residues. The CDR3 DNA reads TGCAGTGCTAGTAGGACAGGGCCCACTGAAGCTTTCTTT. Residues: CSASRTGPTEAFF.

This clonotype was picked up many times. This chain uses TRBV15 with TRBJ1-4; TRBD1 agrees at 7 bases. The germline V gene has CDR1 LNHNV and CDR2 YYDKDF (reference sequence). V gave up 5 bases and J gave up 8 bases; unmatched junction bases: 11. The CDR3 extends over 15 amino acids. The CDR3 loop reads CATSADGTAGEKLFF. CDR3 DNA sequence: TGTGCCACCAGCGCGGACGGGACAGCGGGCGAAAAACTGTTTTTT. Complete variable domain (other parts from reference TRBV15 and TRBJ1-4): DAMVIQNPRYQVTQFGKPVTLSCSQTLNHNVMYWYQQKSSQAPKLLFHYYDKDFNNEADTPDNFQSRRPNTSFCFLDIRSPGLGDTAMYLCATSADGTAGEKLFFGSGTQLSVL.

The CDR3: CAIREGTEYTEAFF. CDR3 bases: TGTGCCATCAGGGAGGGGACGGAGTACACTGAAGCTTTCTTT. The chain carries TRBV10-3 and TRBJ1-1; maybe TRBD1 (5 bases). This CDR3 contains 14 residues. The V end lost 6 bases, the J end lost 3 bases, and 14 bases lay between the germline ends. Germline CDR1 is ENHRY and CDR2 is SYGVKD.

This clonotype showed up just a few times. A read error may be the cause here, since a much bigger clone is one base away. V usage is TRBV10-3 and J usage is TRBJ1-6; TRBD1 matches 9 bases. CDR3 length: 14 amino acids. Trimming at V came to 4 bases and at J to 8 bases, leaving 3 bases not matched to a gene. Looked up from germline, CDR1 is ENHRY and CDR2 is SYGVKD. In DNA, the CDR3 is TGTGCCATCAGTGGTAACAGGGGGCATTCACCCCTCCACTTT. Translating it yields CAISGNRGHSPLHF.

The chain joins TRBV10-2 to TRBJ2-5, with 7 bases identical to TRBD1. The CDR3 has 14 residues. The ends lost 6 bases at V and 5 bases at J; junction bases unmatched: 9. Per germline, CDR1 WSHSY and CDR2 SAAADI. CDR3 loop: CASSQAGQAETQYF. CDR3 nucleotide sequence: TGCGCCAGCAGCCAGGCAGGACAGGCGGAGACCCAGTACTTC.

To note about this clonotype: One junction end does not reproduce the germline sequence, and a read error may be involved. The rearrangement uses TRBV7-2 and TRBJ2-7; D is uncertain. The CDR3 spans 13 residues. In germline, CDR1 is SGHTA, CDR2 FQGNSA. CDR3 residues: CASSLDLLAEQCF. The DNA for the CDR3 is TGTGCCAGCAGCTTGGATTTGCTGGCCGAGCAGTGCTTC.

At least ten counts were recorded for this clonotype. The chain employs TRBV9 and TRBJ1-6; a possible D gene is TRBD1 (6 bases). Trimming cost V 3 bases and J 11 bases, with 12 bases left between them. Germline V gene data show CDR1 as SGDLS and CDR2 as YYNGEE. The CDR3 extends over 13 amino acids. CDR3 amino acids: CASSEGGGTPLHF. Written as DNA, the CDR3 is TGTGCCAGCAGCGAGGGGGGAGGAACACCCCTCCACTTT.

This clonotype came up many times. This chain uses TRBV19 with TRBJ2-6, with no clear D. CDR1 and CDR2 (germline): LNHDA, SQIVND (reference sequence). The CDR3 runs 17 residues. Trimming removed 2 bases at V and 2 bases at J, with 13 bases between. The CDR3, as DNA: TGTGCCAGTAGTATACGCCTGGGTTTCGCTGGGGCCAACGTCCTGACTTTC. This translates into CASSIRLGFAGANVLTF.

With respect to this clonotype: This may be a read error, as it is one base from a much larger clone. The chain is built from TRBV29-1 and TRBJ2-5; D possibly uses TRBD1 or TRBD2 (5 bases each). V lost 6 bases and J lost 4, with 15 bases in between. Germline lookup yields CDR1 SQVTM and CDR2 ANQGSEA. CDR3 length equals 13 residues. The CDR3 region is CSVRTGTLETQYF. The CDR3 nucleotides are TGCAGCGTCCGCACCGGGACCTTAGAGACCCAGTACTTC.

In its sample, this clonotype was seen a few times. The genes are TRBV2 and TRBJ2-2; no clear D gene. The germline V and J ends were trimmed by 5 bases and 1 base, with 14 bases remaining between them. CDR3 length: 16 amino acids. Germline V gene lookup returns CDR1 SNHLY and CDR2 FYNNEI. The CDR3 DNA reads as TGTGCCAGCAGTCCCTGGGTAGCCCTGAACACCGGGGAGCTGTTTTTT. It is translated as CASSPWVALNTGELFF. Using reference TRBV2 and TRBJ2-2 for the parts outside the CDR3, the full variable domain is EPEVTQTPSHQVTQMGQEVILRCVPISNHLYFYWYRQILGQKVEFLVSFYNNEISEKSEIFDDQFSVERPDGSNFTLKIRSTKLEDSAMYFCASSPWVALNTGELFFGEGSRLTVL.

This clonotype was counted ten times or more. The chain recombines TRBV20-1 with TRBJ2-5, with D maybe TRBD1 (6 bases). The CDR3 consists of 15 residues. Germline assignment: CDR1 DFQATT and CDR2 SNEGSKA (reference sequence). V was pared by 3 bases and J by 5 bases, with 19 bases between. The CDR3 DNA reads as TGCAGTGCTAGGCCACAGGGACCGACGTGGGAGACCCAGTACTTC. It yields the protein CSARPQGPTWETQYF.

This chain uses TRBV13 with TRBJ1-2; D gene uncertain. Germline CDR1 PRHDT, CDR2 FYEKMQ (reference sequence). The CDR3 sequence is 15 residues long. V lost 2 bases, J lost 3 bases, and 13 bases lay in between. The CDR3 sequence: CASSLTSVSHYGYTF. The CDR3 nucleotides are TGTGCCAGCAGCTTAACGAGCGTCAGTCACTATGGCTACACCTTC.